This entry is about one T cell receptor (beta chain). This sample was taken from a study of blood T cell repertoires in COVID-19. Study-wide context: Samples representing acute and convalescent COVID-19 were sourced from the United States, Italy and Spain. The analysed material was cDNA or gDNA that came from T cells, B-cell-depleted T cells, or PBMCs.

Per the original methods: By means of reference gene primer amplification, nucleated cell counts were estimated. Clones were sequenced by immunoSEQ multiplex PCR, and TCRdb holds only the in-frame ones, with some missing. The D gene and trimming were derived from the DNA, and the V and J assignments and clone size from that table. This table has 140,000 to 150,000 clones, around 84% appearing once. Looked up from germline, CDR1 is ENHRY and CDR2 is SYGVKD. CDR3 size: 15 residues. After removal of 4 bases from V and 1 base from J, the junction contained 3 bases not matched to a gene. The receptor was isolated from a human donor in a cohort sampled during active COVID-19. Sequencing was carried out using peripheral blood. The chain combines TRBV10-3 with TRBJ2-7; 11 bases are a match to TRBD2. CDR3 in DNA: TGTGCCATCAGTGTGGGGACTAGCGGTTCCTACGAGCAGTACTTC. Its protein is CAISVGTSGSYEQYF.